The rows below give T cell receptor beta chains drawn from one sample of a study of regulatory T cells in long-lasting Graves disease. MiXCR, applied by TCRdb to the multiplex PCR reads, yields one record per CDR3 protein. The top ten clones hold around 13% of a sample with about 460,000 distinct CDR3 sequences, around a fifth of them seen once. The specimen comprised peripheral blood mononuclear cells (PBMCs), sampled when the disease was refractory, from a patient treated with antithyroid drugs. The receptors were gathered from a female donor with Graves disease. The CDR3 runs from the conserved cysteine through the conserved F or W. A D gene is named only where the DNA matches it firmly. Size tells how often a clone was seen (once, few, many) or the class of an expanded clone, and some rows leave it out.

D gene,J gene,clone size,V gene,CDR3 protein,CDR3 DNA
TRBD2,TRBJ2-4,few,TRBV6-1,CASSLRLAGAGNIQYF,TGTGCCAGCAGTCTACGGCTAGCGGGAGCGGGAAACATTCAGTACTTC
NA,TRBJ1-2,few,TRBV20-1,CSAPNIRGYGYTF,TGCAGTGCCCCCAACATTCGGGGGTATGGCTACACCTTC
NA,TRBJ1-4,few,TRBV4-1,CASSHVLVSGKEKLFF,TGCGCCAGCAGCCATGTCCTTGTGTCTGGTAAGGAAAAACTGTTTTTT
NA,TRBJ2-6,few,TRBV7-3,CASSSNSGANVLTF,TGTGCCAGCAGTTCAAACTCTGGGGCCAACGTCCTGACTTTC
TRBD1,TRBJ2-6,many,TRBV15,CATSPRGRVPSSGANVLTF,TGTGCCACCAGCCCCAGGGGGAGAGTCCCCTCCTCTGGGGCCAACGTCCTGACTTTC
NA,TRBJ1-6,many,TRBV12-3/TRBV12-4,CASRQQGANNSPLHF,TGTGCCAGCAGACAACAGGGAGCGAATAATTCACCCCTCCACTTT
TRBD1,TRBJ1-5,many,TRBV6-1,CASSLGQGPTNQPQHF,TGTGCCAGCAGCCTAGGACAGGGGCCCACAAATCAGCCCCAGCATTTT
TRBD2,TRBJ2-2,once,TRBV30,CAWRLAGGTGELFF,TGTGCCTGGAGACTAGCGGGAGGGACCGGGGAGCTGTTTTTT
NA,TRBJ1-2,many,TRBV28,CASSLYSGTSGYYGYTF,TGTGCCAGCAGTTTATACTCCGGGACATCGGGCTACTATGGCTACACCTTC
NA,TRBJ2-7,many,TRBV7-2,CASSLGLAYEQYF,TGTGCCAGCAGCCTCGGACTTGCCTACGAGCAGTACTTC
NA,TRBJ1-2,many,TRBV7-2,CASSLARVSNYGYTF,TGTGCCAGCAGCTTAGCAAGGGTATCTAACTATGGCTACACCTTC
NA,TRBJ2-7,many,TRBV6-5,CASSYDREAYEQYF,TGTGCCAGCAGTTACGACAGGGAGGCGTACGAGCAGTACTTC
NA,TRBJ1-2,many,TRBV28,CALRRNYGYTF,TGTGCTCTCCGGCGAAACTATGGCTACACCTTC
NA,TRBJ1-1,many,TRBV3-1,CASSQDGPWNTEAFF,TGTGCCAGCAGCCAAGATGGGCCTTGGAACACTGAAGCTTTCTTT
NA,TRBJ1-5,NA,TRBV20-1,CSASVSISQPQHF,TGCAGTGCTAGTGTATCGATCAGTCAGCCCCAGCATTTT
TRBD1,TRBJ2-5,NA,TRBV19,CASSIATGGETQYF,TGTGCCAGTAGTATCGCCACAGGGGGAGAGACCCAGTACTTC
NA,TRBJ1-1,NA,TRBV7-2,CASSVDFLRTEAFF,TGTGCCAGCAGCGTGGACTTCCTGCGGACTGAAGCTTTCTTT
NA,TRBJ2-3,NA,TRBV7-2,CASSSPGVGTDTQYF,TGTGCCAGCAGCTCCCCCGGGGTGGGCACAGATACGCAGTATTTT
NA,TRBJ2-2,NA,TRBV14,CASSQAGGQVNTGELFF,TGTGCCAGCAGCCAAGCTGGAGGTCAGGTGAACACCGGGGAGCTGTTTTTT
NA,TRBJ1-4,many,TRBV6-5,CASSYGPARGEKLFF,TGTGCCAGCAGTTACGGGCCAGCGCGTGGTGAAAAACTGTTTTTT
NA,TRBJ2-7,many,TRBV28,CASSFLGPQLYEQYF,TGTGCCAGCAGTTTTTTAGGCCCCCAACTATACGAGCAGTACTTC
NA,TRBJ2-2,NA,TRBV20-1,CSAPRDPFTGELFF,TGCAGTGCCCCCCGGGACCCCTTCACCGGGGAGCTGTTTTTT
NA,TRBJ1-1,NA,TRBV5-1,CASSTSTVNTEAFF,TGCGCCAGCAGCACCTCGACAGTGAACACTGAAGCTTTCTTT
NA,TRBJ2-7,many,TRBV28,CASSKVGLYEQYF,TGTGCCAGCAGTAAAGTCGGGCTCTACGAGCAGTACTTC
NA,TRBJ1-6,NA,TRBV12-3/TRBV12-4,CASSSSRGSYNSPLHF,TGTGCCAGCAGTTCCTCACGGGGGTCCTATAATTCACCCCTCCACTTT
NA,TRBJ1-2,NA,TRBV6-9,CASSYQGGNGYTF,TGTGCCAGCAGTTATCAGGGTGGAAATGGCTACACCTTC
TRBD1,TRBJ2-7,NA,TRBV9,CASSVRTGKSYEQYF,TGTGCCAGCAGCGTCAGGACAGGGAAATCCTACGAGCAGTACTTC
NA,TRBJ2-7,NA,TRBV3-1,CASSQDGGSGYEQYF,TGTGCCAGCAGCCAAGATGGGGGTAGCGGCTACGAGCAGTACTTC
TRBD1,TRBJ1-4,many,TRBV28,CASSPFLQGAGEKLFF,TGTGCCAGCAGTCCTTTCCTCCAGGGGGCGGGAGAAAAACTGTTTTTT
TRBD1,TRBJ2-3,NA,TRBV28,CASSYPGQGADTQYF,TGTGCCAGCAGTTACCCGGGACAGGGAGCAGATACGCAGTATTTT
TRBD2,TRBJ2-5,many,TRBV7-2,CASSPPGLAGGRETQYF,TGTGCCAGCAGCCCCCCGGGACTAGCGGGGGGTAGGGAGACCCAGTACTTC
NA,TRBJ2-7,many,TRBV2,CASSVKQQYF,TGTGCCAGCAGTGTGAAACAGCAGTACTTC
TRBD1,TRBJ1-2,many,TRBV11-2,CASSALGQGVGYTF,TGTGCCAGCAGTGCCCTGGGACAGGGCGTTGGCTACACCTTC
TRBD2,TRBJ2-5,many,TRBV2,CASTRAGGLGETQYF,TGTGCCAGCACCCGAGCGGGGGGGCTGGGAGAGACCCAGTACTTC
NA,TRBJ1-2,many,TRBV30,CAWTVEGLGYTF,TGTGCCTGGACGGTAGAGGGACTTGGCTACACCTTC
NA,TRBJ1-2,many,TRBV28,CASVTGANYGYTF,TGTGCCAGCGTTACGGGAGCTAACTATGGCTACACCTTC
TRBD2,TRBJ2-5,many,TRBV29-1,CSVLADQETQYF,TGCAGCGTTCTAGCGGATCAAGAGACCCAGTACTTC
TRBD1,TRBJ1-5,NA,TRBV20-1,CSAADRVNQPQHF,TGCAGTGCCGCGGACAGGGTAAATCAGCCCCAGCATTTT
TRBD1,TRBJ2-2,NA,TRBV29-1,CSVDRPGTGLYTGELFF,TGCAGCGTTGACCGCCCCGGGACAGGGCTCTACACCGGGGAGCTGTTTTTT
TRBD1,TRBJ1-2,many,TRBV7-8,CASSEGTGGYGYTF,TGTGCCAGCAGCGAGGGGACAGGGGGCTATGGCTACACCTTC
TRBD1,TRBJ2-1,NA,TRBV19,CATKPWTGGLVYNEQFF,TGTGCCACCAAACCTTGGACAGGGGGGTTAGTATACAATGAGCAGTTCTTC
NA,TRBJ2-4,NA,TRBV3-1,CASSQAGLVGNIQYF,TGTGCCAGCAGCCAAGCAGGGCTAGTCGGAAACATTCAGTACTTC
NA,TRBJ2-2,NA,TRBV3-1,CASSPSDKGIGELFF,TGTGCCAGCAGCCCTAGCGATAAAGGGATCGGGGAGCTGTTTTTT
TRBD2,TRBJ2-7,many,TRBV6-1,CASSLAEPYEQYF,TGTGCCAGCAGCCTAGCGGAGCCCTACGAGCAGTACTTC
NA,TRBJ1-1,NA,TRBV7-3,CASSLTEQNTEAFF,TGTGCCAGCAGCTTAACGGAGCAAAACACTGAAGCTTTCTTT
NA,TRBJ2-5,many,TRBV19,CASGGAGVQETQYF,TGTGCCAGTGGAGGGGCAGGGGTGCAAGAGACCCAGTACTTC
NA,TRBJ1-2,few,TRBV11-2,CASSLPWTANYGYTF,TGTGCCAGCAGCTTACCATGGACGGCTAACTATGGCTACACCTTC
NA,TRBJ2-3,few,TRBV5-1,CASSEPEGPPDTQYF,TGCGCCAGCAGCGAACCCGAAGGTCCGCCAGATACGCAGTATTTT
TRBD1,TRBJ2-5,NA,TRBV20-1,CRAPGQGFETQYF,TGCAGGGCTCCGGGACAGGGGTTCGAGACCCAGTACTTC
NA,TRBJ2-7,many,TRBV7-9,CASSLSNYEQYF,TGTGCCAGCAGCCTGAGTAACTACGAGCAGTACTTC
TRBD1,TRBJ1-6,many,TRBV20-1,CSATTGVGSPLHF,TGCAGTGCTACCACAGGGGTAGGTTCACCCCTCCACTTT
NA,TRBJ1-1,NA,TRBV6-1,CASVAGTEAFF,TGTGCCAGCGTGGCGGGGACTGAAGCTTTCTTT
NA,TRBJ1-1,NA,TRBV9,CASSLGGGWDTEAFF,TGTGCCAGCAGCCTTGGAGGGGGATGGGACACTGAAGCTTTCTTT
NA,TRBJ2-5,NA,TRBV4-1,CASSQAGTQYF,TGCGCCAGCAGCCAAGCAGGGACCCAGTACTTC
NA,TRBJ2-6,many,TRBV2,CASSEAGITGAGVSGANVLTF,TGTGCCAGCAGTGAAGCGGGAATAACAGGGGCGGGGGTTTCTGGGGCCAACGTCCTGACTTTC
TRBD2,TRBJ2-7,NA,TRBV20-1,CSASGGGAYEQYF,TGCAGTGCTAGCGGGGGGGGGGCCTACGAGCAGTACTTC
TRBD2,TRBJ2-7,many,TRBV6-9,CASSFSGRVYEQYF,TGTGCCAGCAGTTTTAGCGGGAGAGTCTACGAGCAGTACTTC
NA,TRBJ1-5,NA,TRBV28,CASNLRRGTSPDAGHF,TGTGCCAGCAATCTCAGGAGGGGGACATCACCCGACGCTGGGCATTTT
TRBD1,TRBJ1-2,once,TRBV6-1,CASSPWTGDGYTF,TGTGCCAGCAGTCCCTGGACAGGGGACGGCTACACCTTC
NA,TRBJ2-7,few,TRBV11-1,CASRRGLAETYEQYF,TGTGCCAGCAGGCGGGGGCTAGCAGAGACCTACGAGCAGTACTTC